The subject of this entry is one T cell receptor (beta chain). Antigen: not known. RNA, at about 0.5 to 1 ug, was reverse transcribed with random hexamers. It was immunoSEQ multiplex PCR that amplified TCR beta CDR3 across 54 Vbeta and 13 Jbeta. TCRdb independently ran MiXCR on the immunoSEQ multiplex PCR reads; one entry per CDR3 protein. The sample contains around 81,000 distinct CDR3 sequences, 94% of which appear only once. Trimming took 3 bases from V and 6 from J, leaving 15 bases between them. The germline gives CDR1 MDHEN, CDR2 SYDVKM. The CDR3 sequence is 15 residues long. The data stem from a study of CD8 T cells in Susac syndrome. Notes on the study in general: Clonal CD8+ expansion in Susac was highest in TEMRA cells and active patients.

The sample taken for sequencing was CD8+ T cells from PBMCs. The V and J genes are TRBV28 and TRBJ1-5, with D tentatively TRBD1 (6 bases). This receptor was obtained from a human donor with Susac syndrome. This chain's CDR3 is CASSFGTGGSQPQHF. The CDR3 bases are TGTGCCAGCAGTTTCGGGACTGGGGGCTCTCAGCCCCAGCATTTT. Full variable domain (remainder filled in from reference TRBV28 and TRBJ1-5): DVKVTQSSRYLVKRTGEKVFLECVQDMDHENMFWYRQDPGLGLRLIYFSYDVKMKEKGDIPEGYSVSREKKERFSLILESASTNQTSMYLCASSFGTGGSQPQHFGDGTRLSIL.